The 2 T cell receptor beta chains presented below share a single source sample, sequenced in a study of T cell changes during pregnancy in multiple sclerosis (dated 2019 in TCRdb). Library preparation used the immunoSEQ multiplex PCR assay. Drawn from immuneACCESS, this table holds only the in-frame rearrangements with V and J called that TCRdb kept. Clones are partly lost; checked studies trace under half to an unresolved V gene and leave the rest unexplained. A total of 40,000 to 60,000 clones appear in this sample, about 89% of them only once. Roughly a tenth of the sample is held by the ten biggest clonotypes. This sample comprised CD8+ T cells from peripheral blood mononuclear cells, obtained after pregnancy. All receptors come from a female donor with multiple sclerosis, enrolled in a pregnancy study.

The J gene is TRBJ1-2, the V gene TRBV6-5; D is unresolved. The CDR3 is 13 residues long. The V gene's germline CDR1 is MNHEY and CDR2 SVGAGI. Trimming shortened V by 4 bases and J by 3 bases, and 9 bases separated the two germline ends. The CDR3 reads CASSLRVDYGYTF. CDR3 nucleotide sequence: TGTGCCAGCAGTTTGAGGGTTGACTATGGCTACACCTTC.

V is TRBV2 and J is TRBJ2-7, with D possibly TRBD1 on 6 matching bases. The CDR3 length is 13 residues. V lost 5 bases to trimming and J lost 0 bases, with 8 bases between them. Germline V gene lookup returns CDR1 SNHLY and CDR2 FYNNEI. The CDR3 DNA sequence: TGTGCCAGCAGTTACAGGGCCTCCTACGAGCAGTACTTC. Its protein is CASSYRASYEQYF.